This T cell receptor (beta chain) was sequenced for a study of blood T cell repertoires in COVID-19. Overall study context: PBMCs, B-cell-depleted T cells, or T cells provided the cDNA or gDNA that made up the material.

The V end was cut by 6 bases, the J end by 4 bases, with 12 bases between. The CDR3 has 13 amino acids. Germline CDR1 and CDR2: SNHLY and FYNNEI. Methods used by the authors: Reference gene primer amplification yielded estimated nucleated cell counts. Generated by immunoSEQ multiplex PCR, the TCRdb table keeps only in-frame clones and is missing some. V and J calls and clone size are as listed in that table; D and trimming were resolved from the DNA. The sample consists of a few hundred thousand clones, 86% of them appearing once. The sequencing sample was made of peripheral blood. V usage is TRBV2 and J usage is TRBJ1-1; D is uncertain. The clonotype originates from a woman aged 30 to 39 who had recovered from COVID-19. Here the CDR3 reads CASSAQTSTEAFF. CDR3 DNA sequence: TGTGCCAGCAGCGCGCAGACTTCCACTGAAGCTTTCTTT.